A selection of T cell receptor beta chains follows, all from one sample in a study of blood T cell repertoires in COVID-19. Sequenced by immunoSEQ multiplex PCR; TCRdb stores in-frame clones only, minus some. The table records about 140,000 clones, roughly 88% of them present only once. The specimen was peripheral blood. Receptors were obtained from a man aged 60 to 69 with active or convalescent COVID-19. Both conserved end residues are part of each CDR3. D genes are given only for firm matches.

j_call | v_call | d_call | cdr3_aa
TRBJ1-4 | TRBV28 | NA | CASRPREAGEKLFF
TRBJ1-1 | TRBV20-1 | NA | CSAGRNTEAFF
TRBJ2-2 | TRBV12-5 | NA | CASGLVQGNTGELFF
TRBJ2-6 | TRBV11-2 | NA | CASSGQGSIISGANVLTF
TRBJ1-1 | TRBV6-1 | TRBD1 | CASSETRQGLNTEAFF
TRBJ2-7 | TRBV5-4 | NA | CASSLRGGSYDEQYF
TRBJ2-4 | TRBV7-2 | NA | CASSLVRRDIQYF
TRBJ1-5 | TRBV18 | TRBD1 | CASSRLQGADQPQHF
TRBJ2-4 | TRBV6-2/TRBV6-3 | TRBD2 | CASSYPGTTKNIQYF
TRBJ1-6 | TRBV7-2 | NA | CASSLDSNSPLHF
TRBJ2-1 | TRBV29-1 | TRBD1 | CSVEQGDRVF
TRBJ2-7 | TRBV14 | TRBD2 | CASSHGIAGGPYEQYF
TRBJ1-5 | TRBV6-5 | NA | CASSSMWDKNQPQHF
TRBJ2-7 | TRBV6-5 | TRBD1 | CASTGTGNYEQYF
TRBJ1-2 | TRBV7-2 | NA | CASSLGRHNYGYTF
TRBJ2-1 | TRBV5-1 | NA | CASSFLEEQFF
TRBJ2-1 | TRBV28 | NA | CASSFSSAGAQDEQFF
TRBJ2-7 | TRBV21-1 | NA | CASSKALAGGTYEQYF
TRBJ1-4 | TRBV4-1 | NA | CASSQQQAGEKLFF
TRBJ1-5 | TRBV28 | NA | CASSHYDTRNQPQHF
TRBJ1-5 | TRBV6-1 | NA | CASSEKWQGGGQPQHF
TRBJ1-1 | TRBV6-5 | NA | CASSYSLKTREVNAFF
TRBJ2-7 | TRBV6-2/TRBV6-3 | NA | CASSYSRPGNRAYEQYF
TRBJ2-3 | TRBV18 | TRBD1 | CASSPLQGAAHTQYF
TRBJ1-2 | TRBV5-4 | NA | CASSMDPGDYGYTF
TRBJ1-2 | TRBV5-4 | NA | CASSGGQGYTF
TRBJ2-7 | TRBV5-1 | TRBD1 | CASSYTSTGGEQYF
TRBJ2-7 | TRBV28 | TRBD1 | CASTDRGHEQYF
TRBJ2-7 | TRBV9 | TRBD1 | CASSVGGTGQGQYF
TRBJ2-1 | TRBV18 | TRBD1 | CASSPPTGGPYNEQFF
TRBJ2-2 | TRBV14 | TRBD2 | CASSQEVLAGRGTGELFF
TRBJ2-5 | TRBV5-6 | TRBD2 | CASSTLAGGGETQYF
TRBJ1-2 | TRBV7-9 | NA | CASTILDSRGYTF
TRBJ2-7 | TRBV2 | NA | CASIRGTTSYEQYF
TRBJ2-7 | TRBV7-9 | NA | CASSLLFGEQYF
TRBJ2-6 | TRBV19 | NA | CAMGSPGANVLTF